This section outlines one T cell receptor (beta chain) sequence together with its context. Other DNA sequences in this sample translate to the same CDR3. This sample stems from a study of shared clonotypes between healthy human individuals. TCRdb's table, derived via immunoSEQ multiplex PCR, lists solely in-frame clones and lacks some. Altogether 2,500,000 or so clones are present, just over 90% being singletons, with the ten largest covering 0.11% to 0.15%. This CDR3 region has 11 residues. With 3 bases removed from V and 4 bases from J, the gap between germline ends came to 4 bases. The germline gives CDR1 SGHTA, CDR2 FQGNSA.

The material sequenced was naive CD4+ T cells sorted from blood. The subset was: CD45RA+ positively selected. The rearrangement joins TRBV7-2 to TRBJ2-7; D unclear. The sequence derives from a man younger than 30 in good health. The CDR3 bases are TGTGCCAGCAGCTTTGTTTACGAGCAGTACTTC. Its translation: CASSFVYEQYF.